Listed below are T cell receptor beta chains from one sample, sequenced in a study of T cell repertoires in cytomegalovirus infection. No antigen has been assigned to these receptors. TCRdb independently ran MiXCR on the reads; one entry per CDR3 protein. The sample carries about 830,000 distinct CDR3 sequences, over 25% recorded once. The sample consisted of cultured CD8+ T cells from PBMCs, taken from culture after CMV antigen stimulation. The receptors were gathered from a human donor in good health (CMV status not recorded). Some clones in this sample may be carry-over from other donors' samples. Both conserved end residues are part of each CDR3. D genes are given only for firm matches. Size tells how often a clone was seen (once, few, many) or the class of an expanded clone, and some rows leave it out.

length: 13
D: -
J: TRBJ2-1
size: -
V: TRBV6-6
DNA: TGTGCCAGCAGACATACGGGGAGCAATGAGCAGTTCTTC
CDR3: CASRHTGSNEQFF

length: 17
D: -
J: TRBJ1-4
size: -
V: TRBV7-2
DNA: TGTGCCAGCAGCTTAGAAATCGCTGGAGTTCATAATGAAAAACTGTTTTTT
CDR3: CASSLEIAGVHNEKLFF

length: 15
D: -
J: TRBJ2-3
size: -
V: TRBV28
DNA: TGTGCCAGCAGTTTATACCAGGACTTTTCAGATACGCAGTATTTT
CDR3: CASSLYQDFSDTQYF

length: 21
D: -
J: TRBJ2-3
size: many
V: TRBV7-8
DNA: TGTGCCAGCTTACTAGGAGGGGTTGACGAGATCCTCAGGTATAAGGGCGATACGCAGTATTTT
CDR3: CASLLGGVDEILRYKGDTQYF

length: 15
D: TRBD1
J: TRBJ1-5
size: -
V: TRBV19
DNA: TGTGCCAGTAGTCCCGCAGGGGGGCCCAATCGGCCCCAGCATTTT
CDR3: CASSPAGGPNRPQHF

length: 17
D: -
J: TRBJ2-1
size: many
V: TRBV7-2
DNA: TGTGCCAGCAGCTTAGGGCCTTACAGGGAAACCTACAATGAGCAGTTCTTC
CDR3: CASSLGPYRETYNEQFF

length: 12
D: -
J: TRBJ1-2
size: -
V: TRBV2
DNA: TGTGCCAGCAGGGACCGTATCTATGGCTACACCTTC
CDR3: CASRDRIYGYTF

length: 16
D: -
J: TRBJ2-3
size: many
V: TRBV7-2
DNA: TGTGCCAGCAGCTTACTAGGGGAAACTAGCACAGATACGCAGTATTTT
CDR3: CASSLLGETSTDTQYF

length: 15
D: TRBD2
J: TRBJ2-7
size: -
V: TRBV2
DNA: TGTGCCAGCAGCACCCCAGCGGGGGGGCCTGACGAGCAGTACTTC
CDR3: CASSTPAGGPDEQYF

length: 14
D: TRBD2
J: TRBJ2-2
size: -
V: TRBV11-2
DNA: TGTGCCAGCAGCTTGGGACTAGCAGTCGGGGAGCTGTTTTTT
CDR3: CASSLGLAVGELFF

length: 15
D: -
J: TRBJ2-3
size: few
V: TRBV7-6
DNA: TGTGCCAGCAGCTCGCGGGACACCACGGGAGATACGCAGTATTTT
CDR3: CASSSRDTTGDTQYF

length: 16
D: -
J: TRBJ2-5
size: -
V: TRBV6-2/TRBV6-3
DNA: TGTGCCAGCAGTAATCAGGGAACGAGGCACCAAGAGACCCAGTACTTC
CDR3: CASSNQGTRHQETQYF

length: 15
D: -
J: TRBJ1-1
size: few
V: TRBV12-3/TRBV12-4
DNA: TGTGCCAGCAGTTTAGTGAGGGAAGGGCACACTGAAGCTTTCTTT
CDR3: CASSLVREGHTEAFF

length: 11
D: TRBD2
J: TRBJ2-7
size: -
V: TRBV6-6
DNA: TGTGCCAGCAGTGGACCCGGGAGGCCGGACTTC
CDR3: CASSGPGRPDF

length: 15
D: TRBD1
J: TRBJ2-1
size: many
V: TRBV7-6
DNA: TGTGCCAGCAGCGGCCGGGACAGCCGTAACAATGAGCAGTTCTTC
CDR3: CASSGRDSRNNEQFF

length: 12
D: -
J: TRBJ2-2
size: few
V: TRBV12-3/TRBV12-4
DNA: TGTGCCAGCCCGGTGGGAACCGGGGAGCTGTTTTTT
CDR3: CASPVGTGELFF

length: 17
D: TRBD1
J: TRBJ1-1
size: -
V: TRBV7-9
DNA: TGTGCCAGCAGCTTAGCAGGGACAGGGAAGATGAACACTGAAGCTTTCTTT
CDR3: CASSLAGTGKMNTEAFF

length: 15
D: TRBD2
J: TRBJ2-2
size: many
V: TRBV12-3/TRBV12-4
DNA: TGTGCCAGCACCCCGTCACGGGGGGACACCGGGGAGCTGTTTTTT
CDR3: CASTPSRGDTGELFF

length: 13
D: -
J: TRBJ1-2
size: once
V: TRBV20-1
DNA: TGCAGCCGAGGACCTACGGGGGACTATGGCTACACCTTC
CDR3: CSRGPTGDYGYTF

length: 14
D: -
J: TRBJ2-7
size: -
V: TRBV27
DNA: TGTGCCAGCAGTTTAGATGGGTTCGGCTACGAGCAGTACTTC
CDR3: CASSLDGFGYEQYF

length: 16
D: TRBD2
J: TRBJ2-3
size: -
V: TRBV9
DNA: TGTGCCAGCAGCGTCGTCAGCGGGGGGTTAACAGATACGCAGTATTTT
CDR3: CASSVVSGGLTDTQYF

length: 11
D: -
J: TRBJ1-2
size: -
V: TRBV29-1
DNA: TGCAGCGTTGGGCAGGGGCAAATCTACACCTTC
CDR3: CSVGQGQIYTF

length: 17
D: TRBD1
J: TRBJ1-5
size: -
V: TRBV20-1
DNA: TGCAGTGCTAGGGGGGACAGGGACAAGTCGGCCAATCAGCCCCAGCATTTT
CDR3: CSARGDRDKSANQPQHF

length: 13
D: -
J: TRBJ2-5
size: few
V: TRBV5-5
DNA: TGTGCCAGCAGCGTTGAAGGGTGGGAGACCCAGTACTTC
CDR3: CASSVEGWETQYF